These 11 T cell receptor beta chains came from one sample sequenced in a study of shared clonotypes between healthy human individuals. TCRdb's copy holds only in-frame clones and misses some; the assay was immunoSEQ multiplex PCR. The sample carries about 2.2 million clones, around 95% recorded once. CD8 cells regarded as naive lacked CD45RO, were positively chosen for CCR7, and omitted terminally differentiated effector memory CD45RA+ cells. The source material was naive CD8+ T cells from PBMCs. The receptors here all came from a man aged 18-30 years in good health. Some clones in this sample may be carry-over from other donors' samples.

The rearrangement links TRBV2 to TRBJ1-1, with D tentatively TRBD1 (5 bases). Germline V gene sequence: CDR1 SNHLY, CDR2 FYNNEI. Between the trimmed V and J ends, which lost 6 bases and 1 base, there was a span of 12 bases. This CDR3 is 14 amino acids long. The CDR3 coding sequence is TGTGCCAGCAGATTCCCGGGGACGAACACTGAAGCTTTCTTT. Translated, it gives CASRFPGTNTEAFF. The whole variable domain, remainder taken from reference TRBV2 and TRBJ1-1, is EPEVTQTPSHQVTQMGQEVILRCVPISNHLYFYWYRQILGQKVEFLVSFYNNEISEKSEIFDDQFSVERPDGSNFTLKIRSTKLEDSAMYFCASRFPGTNTEAFFGQGTRLTVV.

The chain carries TRBV29-1 and TRBJ2-6, with D uncertain. The germline V gene has CDR1 SQVTM and CDR2 ANQGSEA. The CDR3 covers 13 residues. The V end lost 6 bases, the J end lost 0 bases, and 6 bases lay between the germline ends. The CDR3 DNA is TGCAGCGTCTTGGACTCTGGGGCCAACGTCCTGACTTTC. This gives the protein CSVLDSGANVLTF.

This clone has more than one count but fewer than ten. This chain uses TRBV6-5 with TRBJ2-7, with 7 bases lining up with TRBD1. V dropped 0 bases and J dropped 0; count of bases not matched to a gene: 5. The CDR3 is 16 amino acids. Germline CDR1 and CDR2: MNHEY and SVGAGI. The CDR3 nucleotides read TGTGCCAGCAGTTACTCGAGGGACAGCTACTCCTACGAGCAGTACTTC. Translating gives CASSYSRDSYSYEQYF.

This rearrangement joins TRBV11-1 to TRBJ2-5; maybe TRBD1 (7 bases). The CDR3 spans 16 residues. CDR1 is SGHAT, CDR2 FQDESV, per germline (reference sequence). The V and J ends lost 5 bases and 7 bases respectively, with 23 bases between them. The CDR3 here is CASSQFTGAAAGTQYF. The CDR3 DNA reads as TGTGCCAGCAGCCAATTTACAGGGGCCGCAGCGGGGACCCAGTACTTC.

The chain carries TRBV5-4 and TRBJ2-7, with TRBD1 identical over 7 bases. With V trimmed by 3 bases and J by 0 bases, 9 bases remained unmatched. The CDR3 is 16 amino acids. Germline values: CDR1 SGHNT, CDR2 YYREEE (reference sequence). The CDR3 DNA follows: TGTGCCAGCAGCTCATTCGACAGGGTAGGCTCCTACGAGCAGTACTTC. Translated: CASSSFDRVGSYEQYF.

In the case of this clone: Other DNA sequences in the same sample also yield this CDR3. The chain carries TRBV27 and TRBJ2-7; TRBD2 agrees at 8 bases. CDR1 and CDR2 from the germline V gene are MNHEY and SMNVEV (reference sequence). The CDR3 has 15 amino acids. Trimming removed 6 bases from V and 2 bases from J; junction bases left unmatched: 9. CDR3 loop: CASSLSPAGAYEQYF. The CDR3 coding sequence is TGTGCCAGCAGCCTGAGCCCAGCGGGGGCCTACGAGCAGTACTTC.

With regard to this clone: The same CDR3 also results from other DNA sequences found in this sample. This chain's CDR3 is CASSINRDYEQYF. In DNA, the CDR3 is TGTGCCAGTAGTATAAACCGAGACTACGAGCAGTACTTC. The rearrangement uses TRBV19 and TRBJ2-7; D remains unclear. There are 13 residues in the CDR3. With 2 bases removed from V and 3 bases from J, the gap between germline ends came to 8 bases. The germline V gene has CDR1 LNHDA and CDR2 SQIVND (reference sequence).

This clone has a single count. The rearrangement links TRBV4-2 to TRBJ2-3, with D tentatively TRBD1 (5 bases). V was pared by 0 bases and J by 2 bases, with 15 bases between. The CDR3 sequence is 17 residues long. Germline V CDR1 and CDR2: LGHNA, YNFKEQ. The CDR3 DNA sequence: TGTGCCAGCAGCCAAGAGGCTTTGAGTGGACACACAGATACGCAGTATTTT. Protein sequence: CASSQEALSGHTDTQYF.

The chain recombines TRBV30 with TRBJ2-2; tentative D call: TRBD1 (6 bases). The length of the CDR3 is 14 residues. Germline loops: CDR1 GTSNPN, CDR2 SVGIG (reference sequence). V was pared by 3 bases and J by 7 bases, with 15 bases between. The CDR3, as DNA: TGTGCCTGGAGCGGCTCAGAAGGGGGCGGGGAGCTGTTTTTT. This gives the protein CAWSGSEGGGELFF. The entire variable domain, with the rest obtained from reference TRBV30 and TRBJ2-2, is as follows: SQTIHQWPATLVQPVGSPLSLECTVEGTSNPNLYWYRQAAGRGLQLLFYSVGIGQISSEVPQNLSASRPQDRQFILSSKKLLLSDSGFYLCAWSGSEGGGELFFGEGSRLTVL.

The CDR3, as DNA: TGTGCCAGCAAAGGGCTAGCGGGAGTAGGTGAGCAGTTCTTC. Its translation is CASKGLAGVGEQFF. The chain joins TRBV7-9 to TRBJ2-1; TRBD2 matches 10 bases. Germline CDR1 reads SEHNR; CDR2 reads FQNEAQ (reference sequence). With 7 bases clipped from V and 9 bases from J, the junction kept 9 bases outside the gene matches. The CDR3 has 14 residues.

Note on this clone: The same CDR3 also results from other DNA sequences found in this sample. The J gene is TRBJ1-5, the V gene TRBV19; TRBD1 agrees at 9 bases. This CDR3 contains 15 residues. Germline CDR1 and CDR2: LNHDA and SQIVND (reference sequence). Germline trimming cut 4 bases from V and 3 bases from J; bases unmatched to any gene: 4. CDR3 in amino acids: CASSTGTGNNQPQHF. DNA for the CDR3: TGTGCCAGTAGTACAGGGACAGGGAACAATCAGCCCCAGCATTTT.